This T cell receptor (beta chain) is from a study of cytomegalovirus exposure and HLA in healthy donors. Worth noting for this clone: In the same sample, other DNA sequences code for this CDR3.

Primers included in the PCR were 60 Vbeta and 13 Jbeta primers. TCRdb's table, derived via immunoSEQ multiplex PCR, lists solely in-frame clones and lacks some. This listing includes about 150,000 clones. The germline gives CDR1 MDHEN, CDR2 SYDVKM. Between the trimmed V and J ends, which lost 2 bases and 2 bases, there was a span of 6 bases. The CDR3 covers 13 residues. This TCR was sampled from a woman in her forties or fifties in good health and CMV-seronegative. The sample taken for sequencing was PBMCs. The rearrangement uses TRBV28 and TRBJ1-2; the D is unclear. The CDR3 DNA follows: TGTGCCAGCAGTTTACCGGGAAACTATGGCTACACCTTC. Residues: CASSLPGNYGYTF.